The 21 T cell receptor beta chains reported below all come from one sample, sequenced in a study of blood T cell repertoires in COVID-19. Measured with immunoSEQ multiplex PCR; TCRdb has only the in-frame clones, and not every one. Seen here are 50,000 to 55,000 clones, around 85% observed once, and the top ten hold under 6.5%. Specimen: peripheral blood. These receptor sequences come from a man aged 55 to 70 with acute or convalescent COVID-19.

The V gene is TRBV11-2, the J gene TRBJ2-3, with D tentatively TRBD2 (8 bases). The germline V gene has CDR1 SGHAT and CDR2 FQNNGV. V was clipped by 3 bases and J by 6 bases, with 22 bases between them. The CDR3 covers 17 residues. CDR3 in amino acids: CASSFIRGLGGVDTQYF. The CDR3, as DNA: TGTGCCAGCAGCTTTATCCGGGGACTAGGGGGCGTGGATACGCAGTATTTT.

The V gene is TRBV10-1, the J gene TRBJ2-1, with a tentative D call TRBD2 (6 bases). The CDR3 covers 15 residues. Deletions cut 7 bases from V and 3 bases from J, with 16 bases between. Germline loops: CDR1 WNHNN, CDR2 SYGVQD (reference sequence). The CDR3, as DNA: TGCGCCAGCATCCTCACTAGCCCCGGCTACAATGAGCAGTTCTTC. This gives the protein CASILTSPGYNEQFF.

The chain carries TRBV5-1 and TRBJ1-1, with TRBD1 matching 9 bases. Germline V gives CDR1 SGHRS, CDR2 YFSETQ. The CDR3 sequence is 15 residues long. The trim removed 6 bases at V and 1 base at J, leaving 7 bases unmatched. The CDR3 coding sequence is TGCGCCAGCACCCTGGCGGGACAGGGGAACACTGAAGCTTTCTTT. Translating gives CASTLAGQGNTEAFF. The full variable domain, in which reference TRBV5-1 and TRBJ1-1 provide the parts outside the CDR3, is KAGVTQTPRYLIKTRGQQVTLSCSPISGHRSVSWYQQTPGQGLQFLFEYFSETQRNKGNFPGRFSGRQFSNSRSEMNVSTLELGDSALYLCASTLAGQGNTEAFFGQGTRLTVV.

The chain links TRBV5-5 to TRBJ2-7, with 9 bases matching TRBD1. The CDR3 runs 15 residues. The V gene's germline CDR1 is SGHKS and CDR2 YYEKEE (reference sequence). V was pared by 4 bases and J by 3 bases, with 8 bases of the junction left unmatched. Here the CDR3 reads CASSPRQGEFYEQYF. In nucleotides, the CDR3 is TGTGCCAGCAGCCCCCGACAGGGGGAGTTCTACGAGCAGTACTTC.

V usage is TRBV5-1 and J usage is TRBJ2-7; 11 bases match TRBD2. The V gene's germline CDR1 is SGHRS and CDR2 YFSETQ. With V trimmed by 4 bases and J by 6 bases, 9 bases remained unmatched. This CDR3 contains 15 residues. The CDR3 bases are TGCGCCAGCAGCATGATAGCGGGAGGGCAAAGCGAGCAGTACTTC. It encodes CASSMIAGGQSEQYF.

This clone was detected only once. The V gene is TRBV9, the J gene TRBJ2-1, with TRBD2 identical over 7 bases. The germline CDR1 and CDR2 sequences are SGDLS and YYNGEE. With V trimmed by 4 bases and J by 2 bases, 9 bases remained unmatched. The CDR3 extends over 16 amino acids. CDR3 sequence reads: CASSPQGLTTYNEQFF. CDR3 DNA sequence: TGTGCCAGCAGCCCCCAGGGACTAACAACCTACAATGAGCAGTTCTTC.

This rearrangement joins TRBV5-1 to TRBJ2-3; D might be TRBD2 (6 bases). V was trimmed by 1 base and J by 0 bases, leaving 12 bases between them. There are 16 residues in the CDR3. Germline assignment: CDR1 SGHRS and CDR2 YFSETQ. The chain's CDR3 is CASSLMGDSSTDTQYF. CDR3 bases: TGCGCCAGCAGCTTGATGGGGGACTCGAGCACAGATACGCAGTATTTT.

This chain links TRBV5-1 with TRBJ2-2; perhaps TRBD1 as D (6 bases). The CDR3 length is 20 residues. Trimming removed 3 bases at V and 5 bases at J, with 29 bases between. The germline V gene has CDR1 SGHRS and CDR2 YFSETQ. The CDR3 sequence: CASSSPPGRGPGTGTGELFF. DNA of the CDR3: TGCGCCAGCAGCTCTCCTCCGGGCAGGGGCCCTGGGACGGGGACCGGGGAGCTGTTTTTT.

The chain recombines TRBV10-3 with TRBJ2-1; 11 nucleotides align to TRBD2. V gave up 4 bases and J gave up 8 bases; unmatched junction bases: 10. Germline lookup yields CDR1 ENHRY and CDR2 SYGVKD. The CDR3 totals 16 residues. The CDR3 protein is CAISVQTSGTADEQFF. CDR3 in DNA: TGTGCCATCAGTGTGCAGACTAGCGGGACAGCGGATGAGCAGTTCTTC.

V gene TRBV5-1 combines with J gene TRBJ1-1, with D uncertain. The V gene's germline CDR1 is SGHRS and CDR2 YFSETQ. The CDR3 loop spans 16 amino acids. The V gene lost 1 base and the J gene lost 1 base, with 14 bases spanning the gap. CDR3 residues: CASSLQPGNSNTEAFF. DNA of the CDR3: TGCGCCAGCAGCTTGCAACCGGGGAATTCGAACACTGAAGCTTTCTTT.

The genes are TRBV6-5 and TRBJ1-6; D is uncertain. The ends were cut back, 6 bases at V and 8 bases at J, with 14 bases in the middle. This CDR3 comprises 14 residues. Germline values: CDR1 MNHEY, CDR2 SVGAGI. CDR3 residues: CASSSRHSDSPLHF. The CDR3 bases are TGTGCCAGCAGCTCGAGGCACTCGGATTCACCCCTCCACTTT.

This clone came up once. This chain links TRBV28 with TRBJ2-2, with TRBD1 matching 11 bases. This CDR3 spans 14 amino acids. Germline CDR1 is MDHEN and CDR2 is SYDVKM. V gave up 7 bases and J gave up 7 bases; unmatched junction bases: 5. Here the CDR3 reads CASIGQGAIGELFF. The CDR3 DNA reads as TGTGCCAGCATAGGACAGGGGGCGATCGGGGAGCTGTTTTTT. Variable domain in full (rest from reference TRBV28 and TRBJ2-2): DVKVTQSSRYLVKRTGEKVFLECVQDMDHENMFWYRQDPGLGLRLIYFSYDVKMKEKGDIPEGYSVSREKKERFSLILESASTNQTSMYLCASIGQGAIGELFFGEGSRLTVL.

This chain uses TRBV6-5 with TRBJ2-3, with 10 bases fitting TRBD2. Trimming took 2 bases from V and 3 from J; bases not matched to a gene: 5. The V gene's germline CDR1 is MNHEY and CDR2 SVGAGI. The CDR3 is made up of 16 amino acids. CDR3 coding DNA: TGTGCCAGCAGTTACGCCCGGACTAGCGGTACAGATACGCAGTATTTT. This translates into CASSYARTSGTDTQYF.

This clone appeared once. V gene TRBV11-1 combines with J gene TRBJ2-1; maybe TRBD1 (5 bases). CDR3 length: 14 residues. V was cut by 1 base and J by 5 bases, with 9 bases left in between. Germline V gene lookup returns CDR1 SGHAT and CDR2 FQDESV (reference sequence). This chain's CDR3 is CASSLGKGDNEQFF. CDR3 DNA: TGTGCCAGCAGCTTAGGTAAAGGGGACAATGAGCAGTTCTTC.

V is TRBV19 and J is TRBJ2-3; 10 nucleotides agree with TRBD2. Unmatched junction bases numbered 22, after V lost 7 bases and J lost 6 bases. The germline V gene has CDR1 LNHDA and CDR2 SQIVND (reference sequence). The CDR3 has 19 residues. The CDR3: CASINPRGASGGPEDTQYF. For the CDR3, the DNA is TGTGCCAGTATCAACCCGCGGGGGGCTAGCGGGGGCCCAGAGGATACGCAGTATTTT. The whole variable domain, filled in from reference TRBV19 and TRBJ2-3, reads DGGITQSPKYLFRKEGQNVTLSCEQNLNHDAMYWYRQDPGQGLRLIYYSQIVNDFQKGDIAEGYSVSREKKESFPLTVTSAQKNPTAFYLCASINPRGASGGPEDTQYFGPGTRLTVL.

V and J are TRBV7-6 and TRBJ1-5; tentative D call: TRBD1 (5 bases). The CDR3 has 13 residues. Deletions cut 5 bases from V and 4 bases from J, with 9 bases between. CDR1 and CDR2 (germline): SGHVS, FNYEAQ. CDR3 loop: CASSKDINQPQHF. CDR3 in DNA: TGTGCCAGCAGCAAGGACATTAATCAGCCCCAGCATTTT.

The rearrangement links TRBV19 to TRBJ1-5, with TRBD1 matching 9 bases. Trimming took 8 bases from V and 4 from J; bases not matched to a gene: 3. From germline, CDR1 is LNHDA and CDR2 SQIVND (reference sequence). The CDR3 extends over 13 amino acids. As DNA, the CDR3 is TGTGCCAGTGGCGGGACAGGGAATCAGCCCCAGCATTTT. It codes for CASGGTGNQPQHF.

The chain uses TRBV6-5 and TRBJ2-5; 8 bases align to TRBD1. V lost 3 bases and J lost 2; bases outside the gene matches: 8. Germline CDR1 MNHEY, CDR2 SVGAGI. The CDR3 is made up of 16 amino acids. CDR3 region: CASSYFPGQGQETQYF. The CDR3 region has the DNA TGTGCCAGCAGTTATTTTCCCGGACAGGGACAAGAGACCCAGTACTTC.

The genes are TRBV4-1 and TRBJ2-3, with a weak D call TRBD1 (5 bases). CDR1 is MGHRA, CDR2 YSYEKL, per germline. This CDR3 is built from 14 residues. Trimming removed 2 bases at V and 7 bases at J, with 13 bases between. The CDR3 nucleotides are TGCGCCAGCAGCCAACCCTTGGGGCCTCATACGCAGTATTTT. This translates into CASSQPLGPHTQYF.

This chain links TRBV6-5 with TRBJ1-1; 9 nucleotides match TRBD1. V shed 5 bases, J shed 11 bases, and the junction held 12 bases outside the gene matches. This CDR3 contains 14 residues. Germline lookup yields CDR1 MNHEY and CDR2 SVGAGI. CDR3 sequence: CASSPSGQGFGAFF. The CDR3 nucleotides are TGTGCCAGCAGTCCGTCGGGACAGGGTTTTGGGGCTTTCTTT.

The CDR3 coding sequence is TGTGCCAGCAGCCTAGGGAGGGCTGAAGCTTTCTTT. Translated: CASSLGRAEAFF. The chain couples TRBV6-5 to TRBJ1-1; D uncertain. This CDR3 has 12 amino acids. CDR1 and CDR2 from the germline V gene are MNHEY and SVGAGI. Trimming removed 6 bases from V and 6 bases from J, with 11 bases in between.